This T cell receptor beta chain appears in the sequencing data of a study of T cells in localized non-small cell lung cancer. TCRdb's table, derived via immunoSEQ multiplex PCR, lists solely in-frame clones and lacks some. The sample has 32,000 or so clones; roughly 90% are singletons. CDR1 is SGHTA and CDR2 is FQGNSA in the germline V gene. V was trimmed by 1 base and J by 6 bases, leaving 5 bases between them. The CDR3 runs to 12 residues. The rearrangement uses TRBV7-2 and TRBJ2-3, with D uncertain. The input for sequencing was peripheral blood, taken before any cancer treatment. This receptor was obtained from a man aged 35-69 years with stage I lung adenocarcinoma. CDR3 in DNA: TGTGCCAGCAGCTTAGATACGGATACGCAGTATTTT. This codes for CASSLDTDTQYF. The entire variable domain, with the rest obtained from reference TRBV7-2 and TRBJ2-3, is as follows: GAGVSQSPSNKVTEKGKDVELRCDPISGHTALYWYRQSLGQGLEFLIYFQGNSAPDKSGLPSDRFSAERTGGSVSTLTIQRTQQEDSAVYLCASSLDTDTQYFGPGTRLTVL.